This T cell receptor beta chain was obtained from a study of blood T cell repertoires in COVID-19 (dated by TCRdb to about 2020). The study in broad terms: The collaborator samples originated in the United States, Italy and Spain and spanned the acute and convalescent phases of COVID-19. The material from the prospective study consisted of cDNA or gDNA derived from T cells, B-cell-depleted T cells, or PBMCs. Sample metadata almost always included a de-identified subject ID, COVID-19 status, age in years and sex. A freely available public database, intended as a resource for researchers studying the immune response to SARS-CoV-2, is where the repertoires were released. HLA class I and class II types, where available, came from metadata supplied by the sample provider rather than from assay-based typing. The samples were drawn from two sources: the first 160 participants of the ongoing ImmuneRACE study, and approximately 1,300 subjects contributed by 6 global collaborators. The dataset comprised deeply sampled blood TCRbeta repertoires from subjects exposed to, actively infected with, or recovered from COVID-19.

The germline V gene (reference sequence) supplies CDR1 LGHDT and CDR2 YNNKEL. At the junction V is shortened by 1 base and J by 0 bases, with 16 bases in between. The CDR3 runs 18 residues from the cysteine to the phenylalanine. This entry keeps only the CDR3 DNA: 54 bases, framed from base 1. The immunoSEQ Assay, a bias-controlled multiplex PCR, was used to amplify TCRbeta CDR3 regions from genomic DNA. Per the original workflow: The number of nucleated cells in each sample was estimated from the amplification of reference gene primers within the assay. Sequence reads were collapsed and filtered to measure the absolute abundance of every unique TCRbeta CDR3 rearrangement. For each sample, productive Simpson clonality was calculated as the square root of Simpson's diversity index across productive rearrangements. TCRdb re-hosts the immuneACCESS table, in-frame sequences only. Its copies lack some clones; in the studies checked, an unresolved V gene accounts for under half of them, and the cause for the rest is not known. That table is the source of V, J and clone size, and D and trimming were worked out from the DNA. This sample holds approximately 57,000 clones; about 85% were observed only once. The ten most abundant clones make up roughly 5.1% of the sample.

Each collaborating institution followed its own protocols to collect whole blood in K2EDTA tubes. For TCRbeta analysis, collaborator samples were shipped as frozen whole blood, as isolated PBMCs, or as DNA extracted from either sample type. Broader findings and caveats from the paper: How much clinical and demographic metadata was included differed by source and by participant, and the metadata was provided uncurated.

On this clone: The specificity of this receptor is unknown. Per-base qualities were not stored, and no clone one base away is much larger.

Sequenced sample: peripheral blood. Here the chain combines TRBV3-1 (or the pseudogene TRBV3-2) and TRBJ1-3, with the D gene call left open. This TCR was sampled from a man aged 35 to 55 with active COVID-19. The DNA sequence follows: TGTGCCAGCAGCCAAGGTGCGGTTCTGGAACACTCTGGAAACACCATATATTTT. Its product reads: CASSQGAVLEHSGNTIYF.